Sequencing of this T cell receptor (beta chain) was carried out in a study of identical twins. Overall study results and limits: Within monozygotic twins, out-of-frame TCR alpha sharing was underestimated by the models. Twin-shared out-of-frame alpha sequences showed excess low generation probability.

This clonotype was counted a few times. Its antigen is currently unknown. The CDR3 loop spans 19 amino acids. From germline, CDR1 is MRHNA and CDR2 SNTAGT. V shed 2 bases and J 5 bases; nucleotides not matched to a gene: 17. In TCRdb, the 5' RACE reads were re-called with MiXCR into one record per CDR3 protein. The table has more than 250,000 distinct CDR3 sequences, approximately 8% seen once. The same specimen was also included in a second study, on yellow fever vaccine responses in identical twins.

This TCR came from a woman younger than 35 in good health. The source material was memory (CD45RO+) T cells sorted from blood. The chain has TRBV6-4 and TRBJ2-5, with TRBD2 identical over 10 bases. The DNA of the CDR3 is TGTGCCAGCAGTGACCCTCAGTGGAATAGCGGGAGGAGGAGCGAGACCCAGTACTTC. This encodes CASSDPQWNSGRRSETQYF.